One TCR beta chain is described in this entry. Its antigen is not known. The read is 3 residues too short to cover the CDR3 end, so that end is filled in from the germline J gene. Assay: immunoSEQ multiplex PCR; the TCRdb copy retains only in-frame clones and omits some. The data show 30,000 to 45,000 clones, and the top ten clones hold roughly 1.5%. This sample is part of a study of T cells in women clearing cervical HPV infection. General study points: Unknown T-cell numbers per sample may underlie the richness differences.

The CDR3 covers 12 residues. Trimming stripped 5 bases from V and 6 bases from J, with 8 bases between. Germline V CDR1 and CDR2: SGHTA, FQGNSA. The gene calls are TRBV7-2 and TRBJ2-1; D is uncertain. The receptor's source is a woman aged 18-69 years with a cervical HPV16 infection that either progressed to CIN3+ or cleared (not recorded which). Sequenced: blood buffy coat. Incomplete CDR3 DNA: TGTGCCAGCAGCCTCCCCGGCAATGAG. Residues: CASSLPGNE. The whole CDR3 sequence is CASSLPGNEQFF.